The 7 T cell receptor beta chains below all came from one sample that was sequenced in a study of T-cell memory formation after mild COVID-19. TCRdb reprocessed the 5' RACE reads with MiXCR, giving one entry per CDR3 protein. The repertoire holds 250,000 to 300,000 distinct CDR3 sequences, with roughly 15% as singletons. The source material was PBMCs or a T cell subset sorted from them (not recorded which). The source of these receptors is a man aged 18 to 29 who had mild COVID-19 (a few samples of this study predate the infection). Cell type and time point are not known.

This chain uses TRBV6-2 or TRBV6-3 with TRBJ1-1; D possibly corresponds to TRBD1 (6 bases). Between the trimmed V and J ends, which lost 4 bases and 7 bases, there was a span of 19 bases. Germline V gives CDR1 MNHEY, CDR2 SVGEGT. The CDR3 runs 15 residues. CDR3 in amino acids: CASSLSGGGLFEAFF. CDR3 in DNA: TGTGCCAGCAGTTTGTCCGGCGGGGGCCTTTTTGAAGCTTTCTTT.

The sample holds a few counts of this clonotype. This chain uses TRBV15 with TRBJ1-2; 12 bases are shared with TRBD1. The trim removed 5 bases at V and 8 bases at J, leaving 12 bases unmatched. The CDR3 consists of 16 residues. Germline assignment: CDR1 LNHNV and CDR2 YYDKDF (reference sequence). CDR3 in amino acids: CATSPPTGQGAKGYTF. The CDR3 DNA follows: TGTGCCACCAGCCCACCTACGGGACAGGGGGCGAAAGGCTACACCTTC.

This clonotype showed up just a few times. This chain uses TRBV29-1 with TRBJ2-2; D is unresolved. V lost 7 bases to trimming and J lost 4 bases, with 13 bases between them. The CDR3 length is 13 residues. In germline, CDR1 is SQVTM, CDR2 ANQGSEA. The CDR3 DNA reads TGCAGCGGGAGATGGGGATCCACCGGGGAGCTGTTTTTT. Translating it yields CSGRWGSTGELFF.

This clonotype has a handful of counts. The chain uses TRBV12-3 or TRBV12-4 and TRBJ2-3, with D possibly being TRBD2 (6 bases). V was trimmed by 3 bases and J by 0 bases, leaving 10 bases between them. This CDR3 is 15 amino acids long. The CDR3 region has the DNA TGTGCCAGCAGTTTTTCGGGGGTGAGCACAGATACGCAGTATTTT. Protein product: CASSFSGVSTDTQYF.

The J gene is TRBJ2-3, the V gene TRBV12-3 or TRBV12-4, with D hard to call. The CDR3 has 14 residues. V was trimmed by 6 bases and J by 3 bases, leaving 13 bases between them. CDR3 protein: CASSPPCCTDTQYF. In DNA, the CDR3 is TGTGCCAGCAGCCCGCCCTGTTGTACAGATACGCAGTATTTT.

The J gene is TRBJ2-2, the V gene TRBV6-5; the D is unclear. The V gene lost 5 bases and the J gene lost 2 bases, with 12 bases spanning the gap. CDR1 and CDR2 from the germline V gene are MNHEY and SVGAGI. The CDR3 runs to 15 residues. The CDR3, as DNA: TGTGCCAGCAGTCCCTCTCTGGTCAACACCGGGGAGCTGTTTTTT. Its protein product is CASSPSLVNTGELFF.

This clonotype was counted ten times or more. The chain is built from TRBV15 and TRBJ2-5, with 7 positions matching TRBD1. The ends lost 0 bases at V and 4 bases at J; junction bases unmatched: 5. Germline V gene lookup returns CDR1 LNHNV and CDR2 YYDKDF (reference sequence). The CDR3 has 15 residues. CDR3 residues: CATSRDPGGRETQYF. The CDR3 DNA reads TGTGCCACCAGCAGAGATCCAGGGGGACGAGAGACCCAGTACTTC.